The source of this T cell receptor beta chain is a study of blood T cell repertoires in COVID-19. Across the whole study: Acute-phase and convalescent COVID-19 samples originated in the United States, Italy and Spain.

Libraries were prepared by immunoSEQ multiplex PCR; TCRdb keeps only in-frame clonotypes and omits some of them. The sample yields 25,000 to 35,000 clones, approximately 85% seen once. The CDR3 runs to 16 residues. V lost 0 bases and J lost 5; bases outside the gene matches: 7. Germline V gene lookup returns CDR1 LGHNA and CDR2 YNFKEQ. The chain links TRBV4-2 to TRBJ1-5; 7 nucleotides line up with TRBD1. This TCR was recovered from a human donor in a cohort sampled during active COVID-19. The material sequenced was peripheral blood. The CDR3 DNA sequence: TGTGCCAGCAGCCAAGATCAAGGGGGCTCGGATCAGCCCCAGCATTTT. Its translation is CASSQDQGGSDQPQHF.